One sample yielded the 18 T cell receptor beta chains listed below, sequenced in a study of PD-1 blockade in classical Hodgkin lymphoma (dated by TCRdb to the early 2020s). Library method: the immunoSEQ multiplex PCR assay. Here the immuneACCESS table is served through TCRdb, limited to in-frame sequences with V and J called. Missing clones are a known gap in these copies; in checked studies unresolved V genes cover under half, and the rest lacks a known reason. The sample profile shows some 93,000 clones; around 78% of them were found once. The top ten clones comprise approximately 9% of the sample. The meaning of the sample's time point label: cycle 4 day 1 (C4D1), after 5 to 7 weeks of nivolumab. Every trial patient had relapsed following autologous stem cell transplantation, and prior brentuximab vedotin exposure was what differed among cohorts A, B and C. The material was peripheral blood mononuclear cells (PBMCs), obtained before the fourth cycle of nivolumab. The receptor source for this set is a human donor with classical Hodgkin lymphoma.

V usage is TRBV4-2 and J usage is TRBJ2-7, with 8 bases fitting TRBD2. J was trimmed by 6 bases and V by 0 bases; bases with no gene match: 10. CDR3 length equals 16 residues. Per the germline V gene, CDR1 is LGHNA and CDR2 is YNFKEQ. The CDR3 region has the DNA TGTGCCAGCAGCCAAGATTGGACGGGAGGGCTGGGCGAGCAGTACTTC. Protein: CASSQDWTGGLGEQYF.

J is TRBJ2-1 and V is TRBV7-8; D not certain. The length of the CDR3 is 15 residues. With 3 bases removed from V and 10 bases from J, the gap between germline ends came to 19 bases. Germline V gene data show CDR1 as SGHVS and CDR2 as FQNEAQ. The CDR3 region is CASSFSYTPVPEQFF. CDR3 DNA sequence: TGTGCCAGCAGCTTTAGCTATACCCCCGTCCCCGAGCAGTTCTTC. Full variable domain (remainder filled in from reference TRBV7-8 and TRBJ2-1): GAGVSQSPRYKVAKRGQDVALRCDPISGHVSLFWYQQALGQGPEFLTYFQNEAQLDKSGLPSDRFFAERPEGSVSTLKIQRTQQEDSAVYLCASSFSYTPVPEQFFGPGTRLTVL.

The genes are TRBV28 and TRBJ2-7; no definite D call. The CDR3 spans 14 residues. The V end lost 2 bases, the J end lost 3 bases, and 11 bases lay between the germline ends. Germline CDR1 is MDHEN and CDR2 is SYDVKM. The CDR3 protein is CASSLPPQVYEQYF. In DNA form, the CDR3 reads TGTGCCAGCAGTTTACCCCCGCAAGTCTACGAGCAGTACTTC.

The CDR3 DNA sequence: TGTGCCAGCAGTTCTAGCGGCTCCTACGAGCAGTACTTC. It yields the protein CASSSSGSYEQYF. The chain has TRBV6-6 and TRBJ2-7; TRBD2 aligns across 7 bases. The V gene's germline CDR1 is MNHNY and CDR2 SVGAGI (reference sequence). The CDR3 has 13 residues. With V trimmed by 4 bases and J by 0 bases, 0 bases remained unmatched.

CDR3 sequence (DNA): TGTGCCATCAGTGAGCAGACAGGACTATACAATGAGCAGTTCTTC. Its translation: CAISEQTGLYNEQFF. The chain employs TRBV10-3 and TRBJ2-1, with D perhaps given as TRBD1 or TRBD2 (6 bases each). Trimming stripped 2 bases from V and 4 bases from J, with 12 bases between. The CDR3 loop spans 15 amino acids. Germline V lookup: CDR1 ENHRY, CDR2 SYGVKD.

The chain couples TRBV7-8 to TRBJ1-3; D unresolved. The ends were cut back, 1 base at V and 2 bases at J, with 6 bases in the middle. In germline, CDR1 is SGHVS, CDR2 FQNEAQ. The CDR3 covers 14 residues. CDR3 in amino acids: CASSLGEPGNTIYF. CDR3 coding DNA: TGTGCCAGCAGCTTAGGAGAACCTGGAAACACCATATATTTT. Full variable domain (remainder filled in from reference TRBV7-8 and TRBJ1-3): GAGVSQSPRYKVAKRGQDVALRCDPISGHVSLFWYQQALGQGPEFLTYFQNEAQLDKSGLPSDRFFAERPEGSVSTLKIQRTQQEDSAVYLCASSLGEPGNTIYFGEGSWLTVV.

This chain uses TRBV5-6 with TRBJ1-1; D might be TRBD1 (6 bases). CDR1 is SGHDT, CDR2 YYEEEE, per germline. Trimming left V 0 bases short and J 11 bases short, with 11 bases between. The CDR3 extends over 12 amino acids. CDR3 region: CASSLAGASAFF. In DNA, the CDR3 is TGTGCCAGCAGCTTGGCAGGGGCTAGCGCTTTCTTT.

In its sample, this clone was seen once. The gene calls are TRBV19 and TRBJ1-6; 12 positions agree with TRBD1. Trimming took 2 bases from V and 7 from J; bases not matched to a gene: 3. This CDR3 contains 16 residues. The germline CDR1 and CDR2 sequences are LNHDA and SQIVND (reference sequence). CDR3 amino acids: CASSIWGQGANSPLHF. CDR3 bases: TGTGCCAGTAGTATATGGGGACAGGGGGCGAATTCACCCCTCCACTTT.

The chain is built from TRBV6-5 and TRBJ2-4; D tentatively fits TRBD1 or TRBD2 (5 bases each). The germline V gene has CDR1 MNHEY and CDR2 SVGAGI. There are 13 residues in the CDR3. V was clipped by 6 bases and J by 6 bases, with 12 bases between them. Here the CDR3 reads CASSRGVRNIQYF. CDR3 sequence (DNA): TGTGCCAGCAGCCGAGGGGTGAGAAACATTCAGTACTTC.

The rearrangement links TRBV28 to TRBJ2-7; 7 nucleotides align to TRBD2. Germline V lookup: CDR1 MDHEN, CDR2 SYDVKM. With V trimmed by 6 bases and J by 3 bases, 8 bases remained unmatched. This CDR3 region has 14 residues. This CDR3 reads CASRTTSEYYEQYF. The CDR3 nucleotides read TGTGCCAGCAGGACTACTAGCGAGTACTACGAGCAGTACTTC.

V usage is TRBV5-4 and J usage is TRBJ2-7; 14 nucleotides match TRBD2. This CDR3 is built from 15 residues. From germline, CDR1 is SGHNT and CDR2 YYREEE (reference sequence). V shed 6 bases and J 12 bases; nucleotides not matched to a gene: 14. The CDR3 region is CASTSAGLAGGLWYF. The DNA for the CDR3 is TGTGCCAGCACCTCGGCTGGACTAGCGGGAGGCCTATGGTACTTC.

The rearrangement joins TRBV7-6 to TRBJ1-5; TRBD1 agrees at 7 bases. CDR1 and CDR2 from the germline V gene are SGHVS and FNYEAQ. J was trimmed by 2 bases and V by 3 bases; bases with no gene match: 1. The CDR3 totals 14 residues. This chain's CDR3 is CASSFGQGNQPQHF. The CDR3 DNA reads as TGTGCCAGCAGCTTCGGACAGGGCAATCAGCCCCAGCATTTT.

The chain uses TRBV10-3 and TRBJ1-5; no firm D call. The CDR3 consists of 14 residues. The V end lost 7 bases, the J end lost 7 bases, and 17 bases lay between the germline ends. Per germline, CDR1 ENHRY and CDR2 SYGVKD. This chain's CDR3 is CAIKSGGDGQPQHF. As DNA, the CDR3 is TGTGCCATCAAGTCCGGTGGGGATGGACAGCCCCAGCATTTT.

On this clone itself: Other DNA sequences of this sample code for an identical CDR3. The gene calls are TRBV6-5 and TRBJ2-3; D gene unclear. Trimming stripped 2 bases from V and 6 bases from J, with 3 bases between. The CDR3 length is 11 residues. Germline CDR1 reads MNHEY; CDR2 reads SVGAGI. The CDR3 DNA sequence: TGTGCCAGCAGTTACAGTGATACGCAGTATTTT. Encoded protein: CASSYSDTQYF.

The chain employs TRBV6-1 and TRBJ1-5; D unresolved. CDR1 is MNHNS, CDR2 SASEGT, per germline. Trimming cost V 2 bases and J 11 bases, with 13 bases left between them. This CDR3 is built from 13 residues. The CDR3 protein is CASSELGGGTQHF. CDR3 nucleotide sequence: TGTGCCAGCAGTGAATTGGGTGGAGGGACCCAGCATTTT.

Here the CDR3 reads CASSGGTGLGETQYF. The CDR3 coding sequence is TGTGCCAGCAGTGGGGGGACGGGTCTAGGGGAGACCCAGTACTTC. The chain joins TRBV28 to TRBJ2-5; D might be TRBD2 (6 bases). Per germline, CDR1 MDHEN and CDR2 SYDVKM. The CDR3 is 15 residues long. V gave up 5 bases and J gave up 5 bases, with 18 bases separating them.

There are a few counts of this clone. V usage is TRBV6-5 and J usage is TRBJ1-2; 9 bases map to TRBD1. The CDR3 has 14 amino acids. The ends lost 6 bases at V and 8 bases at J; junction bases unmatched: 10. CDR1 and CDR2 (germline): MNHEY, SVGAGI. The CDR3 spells CASSLSGTGTGYTF. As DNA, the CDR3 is TGTGCCAGCAGCTTATCCGGGACAGGGACCGGCTACACCTTC.

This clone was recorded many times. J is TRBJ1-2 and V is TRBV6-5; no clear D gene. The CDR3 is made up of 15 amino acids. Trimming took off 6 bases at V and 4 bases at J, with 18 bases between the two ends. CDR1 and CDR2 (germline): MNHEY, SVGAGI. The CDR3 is CASRPPGEWSYGYTF. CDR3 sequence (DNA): TGTGCCAGCAGACCCCCCGGTGAATGGAGCTATGGCTACACCTTC.